This passage covers 4 T cell receptor beta chains from one sample sequenced in a study of long-term antiretroviral therapy in people with HIV. Assay version v3.0 of immunoSEQ was used, and it was run at survey level. Using immunoSEQ multiplex PCR, the repertoire was profiled, and TCRdb retains in-frame clones only, with some absent. The sample consists of 25,000 to 35,000 clones, roughly 90% of them appearing once. The sequencing used unsorted PBMCs, collected 2 years after starting antiretroviral therapy. The receptors stem from a middle-aged man with HIV.

This chain uses TRBV25-1 with TRBJ2-4; D is tentatively TRBD1 or TRBD2 (5 bases each). CDR1 MGHDK and CDR2 SYGVNS come from the germline V gene. This CDR3 is built from 14 residues. Trimming took off 10 bases at V and 0 bases at J, with 13 bases between the two ends. CDR3 in amino acids: CAIGTELAKNIQYF. In nucleotides, the CDR3 is TGTGCCATTGGGACGGAACTAGCCAAAAACATTCAGTACTTC.

J is TRBJ1-4 and V is TRBV11-2; possible D gene TRBD1, 5 bases. The V end lost 5 bases, the J end lost 6 bases, and 10 bases lay between the germline ends. The CDR3 consists of 13 residues. Germline V gives CDR1 SGHAT, CDR2 FQNNGV. CDR3 amino acids: CASSPPRDEKLFF. As DNA, the CDR3 is TGTGCCAGCAGCCCGCCCAGGGATGAAAAACTGTTTTTT.

This chain connects TRBV7-2 to TRBJ1-4; D is unclear. Between the trimmed V and J ends, which lost 2 bases and 3 bases, there was a span of 7 bases. The CDR3 runs to 14 residues. Germline V gives CDR1 SGHTA, CDR2 FQGNSA. CDR3 sequence (DNA): TGTGCCAGCAGCTTATCAGACCCTAATGAAAAACTGTTTTTT. Protein: CASSLSDPNEKLFF.

This chain joins TRBV20-1 and TRBJ2-5; 7 bases agree with TRBD1. Germline lookup yields CDR1 DFQATT and CDR2 SNEGSKA (reference sequence). This CDR3 is 11 amino acids long. Unmatched junction bases numbered 3, after V lost 7 bases and J lost 4 bases. The CDR3 DNA follows: TGCAGTGGACAGGGCGGAGAGACCCAGTACTTC. Its translation is CSGQGGETQYF.